This T cell receptor (beta chain) originates from a study of cytomegalovirus exposure and HLA in healthy donors. CDR1 and CDR2 (germline): LNHNV, YYDKDF (reference sequence). J lost 1 base, V lost 5 bases, and 4 bases had no gene match. CDR3 length: 16 amino acids. Study-level points and caveats: Presence/absence analyses assumed roughly uniform sequencing depth across donors.

The PCR used 60 Vbeta and 13 Jbeta primers. Profiled with immunoSEQ multiplex PCR; TCRdb holds only in-frame clones, not every one. Of some 180,000 clones listed, under 85% were seen once; the top ten hold around 3%. Notes on this clone: Its antigen is undetermined.

This TCR was recovered from a male donor in good health and CMV-seronegative. The sequenced sample was PBMCs. The rearrangement joins TRBV15 to TRBJ2-1, with 11 bases aligning to TRBD2. DNA for the CDR3: TGTGCCACCAGCGGATCTAGCGGGAGGTCCTACAATGAGCAGTTCTTC. This codes for CATSGSSGRSYNEQFF.